One sample yielded the 10 T cell receptor beta chains listed below, sequenced in a study of PD-1 blockade in classical Hodgkin lymphoma. Relapses following autologous stem cell transplantation were seen in all patients, with brentuximab vedotin exposure varying. Generated by immunoSEQ multiplex PCR, the TCRdb table keeps only in-frame clones and is missing some. The table records 80,000 to 100,000 clones, 80% to 95% of them present only once. The material sequenced was peripheral blood mononuclear cells (PBMCs), taken at baseline. The origin of the receptors is a human donor with classical Hodgkin lymphoma.

This sequence joins TRBV29-1 and TRBJ2-1; the D is unclear. V gave up 5 bases and J gave up 3 bases, with 11 bases separating them. The CDR3 sequence is 13 residues long. In germline, CDR1 is SQVTM, CDR2 ANQGSEA. CDR3 sequence: CSVLSPYYNEQFF. In DNA form, the CDR3 reads TGCAGCGTTCTTTCGCCATACTACAATGAGCAGTTCTTC.

This chain uses TRBV19 with TRBJ2-1; 9 bases map to TRBD2. The CDR3 contains 15 residues. Trimming at V came to 1 base and at J to 4 bases, leaving 2 bases not matched to a gene. CDR1 LNHDA and CDR2 SQIVND come from the germline V gene (reference sequence). CDR3 region: CASSIGTSAYNEQFF. The DNA of the CDR3 is TGTGCCAGTAGTATAGGGACTAGCGCTTACAATGAGCAGTTCTTC.

The rearrangement links TRBV14 to TRBJ2-1; D is possibly TRBD2 (6 bases). The length of the CDR3 is 14 residues. V gave up 3 bases and J gave up 3 bases, with 9 bases separating them. Germline assignment: CDR1 SGHDN and CDR2 FVKESK. The CDR3 region is CASSHAGSYNEQFF. Here the CDR3 DNA reads TGTGCCAGCAGCCATGCCGGGAGCTACAATGAGCAGTTCTTC.

The rearrangement links TRBV6-6 to TRBJ2-1; 9 bases are a match to TRBD2. Germline V gene sequence: CDR1 MNHNY, CDR2 SVGAGI (reference sequence). The V gene end was trimmed by 3 bases and the J gene end by 13 bases; junction bases not matched to a gene: 10. This CDR3 spans 14 amino acids. The CDR3 region is CASSYNEREVEQFF. The CDR3 nucleotides are TGTGCCAGCAGTTATAACGAGCGGGAGGTAGAACAGTTCTTC.

The chain has TRBV28 and TRBJ2-7, with 7 bases fitting TRBD2. The germline V gene encodes CDR1 MDHEN and CDR2 SYDVKM. V lost 5 bases to trimming and J lost 2 bases; unmatched junction nucleotides: 6. The CDR3 runs 14 residues. CDR3 DNA sequence: TGTGCCAGCAGTCTCGCGGGGGTGCCCTACGAGCAGTACTTC. Encoded protein: CASSLAGVPYEQYF.

J is TRBJ1-2 and V is TRBV27, with a possible D match to TRBD1 (5 bases). The CDR3 length is 13 residues. Germline V lookup: CDR1 MNHEY, CDR2 SMNVEV (reference sequence). Trimming pared 5 bases from V and 5 bases from J, leaving 12 bases between. This CDR3 reads CASSTPGFYGYTF. CDR3 nucleotides: TGTGCCAGCAGTACCCCAGGGTTTTATGGCTACACCTTC.

The V gene is TRBV28, the J gene TRBJ1-2; no clear D gene. V lost 1 base and J lost 4, with 10 bases in between. This CDR3 contains 14 residues. CDR1 and CDR2 (germline): MDHEN, SYDVKM. CDR3 in DNA: TGTGCCAGCAGTTTATTGCCCAATTCCTATGGCTACACCTTC. Residues: CASSLLPNSYGYTF.

V is TRBV10-3 and J is TRBJ1-2, with D perhaps matching TRBD1 (5 bases). Germline CDR1 reads ENHRY; CDR2 reads SYGVKD. V was shortened by 0 bases and J by 4 bases, with 9 bases between the two germline ends. The CDR3 extends over 14 amino acids. The CDR3 is CAISESPGAYGYTF. CDR3 DNA: TGTGCCATCAGTGAGTCTCCTGGGGCCTATGGCTACACCTTC.

This clone appeared a single time. The chain carries TRBV6-5 and TRBJ2-7; 7 bases are shared with TRBD1. V gave up 6 bases and J gave up 2 bases; unmatched junction bases: 4. This CDR3 comprises 13 residues. Germline CDR1 reads MNHEY; CDR2 reads SVGAGI. CDR3 DNA: TGTGCCAGCAGGAGAGGGGGCCCCTACGAGCAGTACTTC. Translating gives CASRRGGPYEQYF.

This clone was seen just once. V gene TRBV5-1 combines with J gene TRBJ2-1; 13 bases fit TRBD2. Looked up from germline, CDR1 is SGHRS and CDR2 is YFSETQ. V was pared by 2 bases and J by 0 bases, with 2 bases of the junction left unmatched. The CDR3 totals 17 residues. This CDR3 is CASSLGTSGASYNEQFF. The DNA for the CDR3 is TGCGCCAGCAGCTTAGGGACTAGCGGGGCCTCCTACAATGAGCAGTTCTTC.